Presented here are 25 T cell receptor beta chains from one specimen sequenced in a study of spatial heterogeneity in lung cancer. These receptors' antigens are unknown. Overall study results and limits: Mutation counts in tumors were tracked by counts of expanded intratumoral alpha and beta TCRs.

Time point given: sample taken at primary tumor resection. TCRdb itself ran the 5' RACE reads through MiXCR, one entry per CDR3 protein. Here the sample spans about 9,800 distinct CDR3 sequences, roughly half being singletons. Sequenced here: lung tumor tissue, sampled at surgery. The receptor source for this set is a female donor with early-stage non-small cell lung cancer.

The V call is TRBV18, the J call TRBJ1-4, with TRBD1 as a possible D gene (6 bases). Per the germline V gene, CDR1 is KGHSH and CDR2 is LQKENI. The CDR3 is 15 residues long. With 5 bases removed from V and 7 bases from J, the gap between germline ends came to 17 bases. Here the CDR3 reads CASSSKQGPGEKLFF. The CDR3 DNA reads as TGTGCCAGCTCATCAAAACAGGGTCCAGGTGAAAAACTGTTTTTT.

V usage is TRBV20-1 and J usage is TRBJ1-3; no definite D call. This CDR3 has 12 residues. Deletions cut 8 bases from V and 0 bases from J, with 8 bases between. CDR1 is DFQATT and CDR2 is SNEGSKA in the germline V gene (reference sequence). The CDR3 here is CSSSTSGNTIYF. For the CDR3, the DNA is TGCAGTTCGTCCACCTCTGGAAACACCATATATTTT.

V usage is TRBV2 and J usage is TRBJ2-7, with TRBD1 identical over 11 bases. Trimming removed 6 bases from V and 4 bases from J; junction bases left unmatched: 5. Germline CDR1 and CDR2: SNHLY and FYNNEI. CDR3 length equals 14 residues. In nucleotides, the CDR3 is TGTGCCAGCAGCCCGGACAGGGGGCGATACGAGCAGTACTTC. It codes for CASSPDRGRYEQYF.

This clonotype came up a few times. Here the CDR3 reads CATSDSDQPQHF. The CDR3 coding sequence is TGTGCCACCAGTGACTCGGACCAGCCCCAGCATTTT. The rearrangement joins TRBV24-1 to TRBJ1-5; D remains ambiguous. Germline V gene data show CDR1 as KGHDR and CDR2 as SFDVKD. The CDR3 covers 12 residues. Trimming left V 4 bases short and J 7 bases short, with 7 bases between.

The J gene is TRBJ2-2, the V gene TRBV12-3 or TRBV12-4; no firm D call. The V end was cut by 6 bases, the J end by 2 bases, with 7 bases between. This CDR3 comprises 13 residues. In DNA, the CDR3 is TGTGCCAGCAGCCTAACTAACACCGGGGAGCTGTTTTTT. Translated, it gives CASSLTNTGELFF.

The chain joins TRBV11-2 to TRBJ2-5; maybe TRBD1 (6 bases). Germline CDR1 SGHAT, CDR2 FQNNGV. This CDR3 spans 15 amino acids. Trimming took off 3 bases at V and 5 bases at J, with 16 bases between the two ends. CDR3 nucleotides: TGTGCCAGCAGCTTTCTATTCGTAGGGGGTGAGACCCAGTACTTC. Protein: CASSFLFVGGETQYF.

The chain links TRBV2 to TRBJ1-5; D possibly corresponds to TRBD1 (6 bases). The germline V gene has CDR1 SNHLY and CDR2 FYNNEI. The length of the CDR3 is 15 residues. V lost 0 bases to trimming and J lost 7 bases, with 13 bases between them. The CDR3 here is CASSEAYRAGQPQHF. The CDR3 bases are TGTGCCAGCAGTGAAGCGTACAGGGCGGGACAGCCCCAGCATTTT. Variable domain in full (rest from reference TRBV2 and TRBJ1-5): EPEVTQTPSHQVTQMGQEVILRCVPISNHLYFYWYRQILGQKVEFLVSFYNNEISEKSEIFDDQFSVERPDGSNFTLKIRSTKLEDSAMYFCASSEAYRAGQPQHFGDGTRLSIL.

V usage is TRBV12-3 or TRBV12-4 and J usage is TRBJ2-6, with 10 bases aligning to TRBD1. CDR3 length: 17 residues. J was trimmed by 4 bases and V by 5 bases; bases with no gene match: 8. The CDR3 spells CASSARQGASGANVLTF. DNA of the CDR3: TGTGCCAGCAGTGCAAGACAGGGGGCGTCGGGGGCCAACGTCCTGACTTTC.

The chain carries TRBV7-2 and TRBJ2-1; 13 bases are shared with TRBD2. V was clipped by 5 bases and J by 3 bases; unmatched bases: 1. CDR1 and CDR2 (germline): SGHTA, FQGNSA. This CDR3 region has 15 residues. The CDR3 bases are TGTGCCAGCAGCCGACTAGCGGGGGGCTACAATGAGCAGTTCTTC. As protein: CASSRLAGGYNEQFF.

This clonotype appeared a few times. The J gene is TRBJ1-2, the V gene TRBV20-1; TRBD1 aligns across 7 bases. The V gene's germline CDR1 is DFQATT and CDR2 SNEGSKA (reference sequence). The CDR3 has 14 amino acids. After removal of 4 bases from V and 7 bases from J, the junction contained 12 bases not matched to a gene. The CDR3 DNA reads TGCAGTGCTACGATCGACAGGGAGGGTGTTGGCTACACCTTC. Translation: CSATIDREGVGYTF.

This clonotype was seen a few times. CDR3 region: CASGGSDRDTDTQYF. The CDR3 DNA reads TGTGCCAGCGGGGGCAGCGATCGGGACACAGATACGCAGTATTTT. The rearrangement links TRBV2 to TRBJ2-3; maybe TRBD1 (6 bases). This CDR3 region has 15 residues. The germline CDR1 and CDR2 sequences are SNHLY and FYNNEI. Trimming stripped 8 bases from V and 2 bases from J, with 17 bases between.

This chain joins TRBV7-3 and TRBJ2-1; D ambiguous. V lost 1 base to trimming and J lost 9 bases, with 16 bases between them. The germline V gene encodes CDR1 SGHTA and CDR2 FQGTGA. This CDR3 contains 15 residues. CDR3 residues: CASSLNPPPSSEQFF. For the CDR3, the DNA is TGTGCCAGCAGCTTAAACCCACCGCCTTCCAGTGAGCAGTTCTTC.

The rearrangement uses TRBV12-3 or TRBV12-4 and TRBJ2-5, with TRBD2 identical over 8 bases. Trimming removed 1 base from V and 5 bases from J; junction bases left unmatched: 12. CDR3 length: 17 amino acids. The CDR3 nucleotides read TGTGCCAGCAGTTTAGGACTAGCGCGGCCACCCCGGGAGACCCAGTACTTC. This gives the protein CASSLGLARPPRETQYF.

This CDR3 reads CASSHPQGRNQETQYF. CDR3 coding DNA: TGTGCCAGCAGCCACCCTCAGGGTCGAAACCAAGAGACCCAGTACTTC. The chain recombines TRBV4-2 with TRBJ2-5; D is possibly TRBD1 (5 bases). The CDR3 spans 16 residues. Germline V gene data show CDR1 as LGHNA and CDR2 as YNFKEQ. The V gene lost 3 bases and the J gene lost 0 bases, with 14 bases spanning the gap.

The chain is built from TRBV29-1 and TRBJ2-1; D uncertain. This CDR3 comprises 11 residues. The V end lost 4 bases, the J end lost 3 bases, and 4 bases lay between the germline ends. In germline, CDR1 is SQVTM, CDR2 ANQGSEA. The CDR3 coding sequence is TGCAGCGTTGGCGACTACAATGAGCAGTTCTTC. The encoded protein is CSVGDYNEQFF.

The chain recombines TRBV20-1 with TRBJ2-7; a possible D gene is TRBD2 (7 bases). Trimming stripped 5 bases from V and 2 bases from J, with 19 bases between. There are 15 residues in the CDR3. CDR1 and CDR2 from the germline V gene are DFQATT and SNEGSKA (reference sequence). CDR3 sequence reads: CSASIGRGPAYEQYF. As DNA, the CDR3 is TGCAGTGCTTCGATCGGGCGGGGGCCCGCCTACGAGCAGTACTTC.

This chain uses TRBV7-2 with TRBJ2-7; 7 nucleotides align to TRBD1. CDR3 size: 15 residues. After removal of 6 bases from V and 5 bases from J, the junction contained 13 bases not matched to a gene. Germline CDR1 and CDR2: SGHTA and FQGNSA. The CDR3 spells CASRARGGEVDEQYF. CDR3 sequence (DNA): TGTGCCAGCAGGGCCCGAGGGGGCGAGGTGGACGAGCAGTACTTC.

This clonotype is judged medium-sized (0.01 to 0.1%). In DNA, the CDR3 is TGTGCCAGCAGCGTAGTAGAGGCGAACACTGAAGCTTTCTTT. It translates to CASSVVEANTEAFF. The rearrangement uses TRBV9 and TRBJ1-1; D not certain. From germline, CDR1 is SGDLS and CDR2 YYNGEE. This CDR3 is built from 14 residues. V was pared by 0 bases and J by 1 base, with 7 bases between.

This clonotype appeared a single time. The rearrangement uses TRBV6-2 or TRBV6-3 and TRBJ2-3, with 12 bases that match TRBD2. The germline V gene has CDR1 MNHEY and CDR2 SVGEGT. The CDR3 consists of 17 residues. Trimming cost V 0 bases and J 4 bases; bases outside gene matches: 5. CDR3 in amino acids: CASSYSLAGGSSDTQYF. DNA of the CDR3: TGTGCCAGCAGTTACTCTCTAGCGGGGGGGAGTTCAGATACGCAGTATTTT.

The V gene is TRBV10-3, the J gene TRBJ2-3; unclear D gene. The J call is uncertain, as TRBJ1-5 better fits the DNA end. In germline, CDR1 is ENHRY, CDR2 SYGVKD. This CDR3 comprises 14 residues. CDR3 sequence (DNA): TGTGCCATCAGTGAGGTCCTAGACACAGATACGCAGCATTTT. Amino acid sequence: CAISEVLDTDTQHF.

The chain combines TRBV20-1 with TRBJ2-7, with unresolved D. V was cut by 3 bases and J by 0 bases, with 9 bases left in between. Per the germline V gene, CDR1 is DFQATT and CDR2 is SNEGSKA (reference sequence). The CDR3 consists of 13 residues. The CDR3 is CSASPGSSYEQYF. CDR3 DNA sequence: TGCAGTGCTAGTCCCGGCAGCTCCTACGAGCAGTACTTC.

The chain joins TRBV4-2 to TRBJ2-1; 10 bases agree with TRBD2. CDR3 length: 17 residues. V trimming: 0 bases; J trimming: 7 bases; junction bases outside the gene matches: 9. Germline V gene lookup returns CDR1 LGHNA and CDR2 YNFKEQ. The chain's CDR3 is CASSQDPPSGGWNEQFF. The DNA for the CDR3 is TGTGCCAGCAGCCAAGACCCACCTAGCGGGGGTTGGAATGAGCAGTTCTTC.

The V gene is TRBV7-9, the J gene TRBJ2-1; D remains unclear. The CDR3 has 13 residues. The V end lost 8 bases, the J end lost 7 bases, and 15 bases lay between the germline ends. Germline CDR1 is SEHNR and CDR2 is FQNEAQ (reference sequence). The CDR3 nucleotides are TGTGCCAGCCGGAAGATGCCGGCTAATGAGCAGTTCTTC. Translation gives CASRKMPANEQFF.

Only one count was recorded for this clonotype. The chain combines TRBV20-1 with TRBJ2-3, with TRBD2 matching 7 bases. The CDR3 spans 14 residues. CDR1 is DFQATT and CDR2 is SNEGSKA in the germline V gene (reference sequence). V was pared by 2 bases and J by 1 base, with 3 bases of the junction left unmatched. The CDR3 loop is CSARRAGGTDTQYF. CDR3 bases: TGCAGTGCTAGAAGGGCGGGGGGCACAGATACGCAGTATTTT.

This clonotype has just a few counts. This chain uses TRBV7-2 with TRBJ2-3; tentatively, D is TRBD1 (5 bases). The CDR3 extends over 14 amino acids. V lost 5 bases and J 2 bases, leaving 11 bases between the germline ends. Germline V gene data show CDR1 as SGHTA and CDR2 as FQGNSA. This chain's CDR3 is CASSLDTATDTQYF. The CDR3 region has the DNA TGTGCCAGCAGCCTGGACACAGCCACAGATACGCAGTATTTT. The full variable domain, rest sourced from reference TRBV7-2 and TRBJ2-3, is GAGVSQSPSNKVTEKGKDVELRCDPISGHTALYWYRQSLGQGLEFLIYFQGNSAPDKSGLPSDRFSAERTGGSVSTLTIQRTQQEDSAVYLCASSLDTATDTQYFGPGTRLTVL.